The clone carrying this T cell receptor (beta chain) was counted at least ten times. Its target is unknown. The sample belongs to a study of T cells after yellow fever vaccination. Study in general: Fractions low in cell number were prepared with SMART-Seq v4 Ultra Low Input. General study points: Shared CD4/CD8 clonotypes were a small share, likely from convergent recombination.

The V end was cut by 8 bases, the J end by 0 bases, with 17 bases between. The CDR3 totals 16 residues. For TCR, cDNA came from 5'RACE template switching, which added a universal primer site and UMIs. TCRdb independently ran MiXCR on the 5' RACE reads; one entry per CDR3 protein. Among about 300,000 distinct CDR3 sequences listed, 3% to 4.5% were seen once. Sample: PBMCs, taken 5 days after the yellow fever booster vaccination. This receptor was identified in a man between 18 and 35 years old who received the YFV17D yellow fever vaccine. The chain links TRBV12-3 or TRBV12-4 to TRBJ2-4; D may be TRBD1 or TRBD2 (5 bases each). As DNA, the CDR3 is TGTGCCAGCGGAGAGGGTTGGGGCGAAGCCAAAAACATTCAGTACTTC. It encodes CASGEGWGEAKNIQYF.